The text below deals with one T cell receptor beta chain. Its cognate antigen has yet to be identified. Per-nucleotide qualities are absent, and no much larger clonotype sits a single base away. This record belongs to a study of beta chain features in type 1 diabetes listed by TCRdb under 2018. For the wider study: No differences in mean age, gender distribution, total cell number or subset yield were found between patients and healthy donors. A total of approximately 110,000,000 sorted cells were examined across all samples, and a strong correlation was observed between cell number per subset and RNA yield. Naive and central memory subsets were obtained from all 30 or so donors, but regulatory and stem cell-like memory subsets were isolated from only 8 patients and 8 healthy donors. The study compared the TCRB repertoires of sorted circulating CD4+ T cell subsets in recently diagnosed type 1 diabetes patients with those in matched healthy donors.

Each donor gave one peripheral blood draw, around 0.12 L on average, collected into heparinised tubes. A BD FACSAria II was used to sort naive, central memory, regulatory and stem cell-like memory CD4+ T cells with a panel that included CD45RO, CCR7, CD25, CD127, CD95 and CD27. A purity above 98% was achieved for all sorted populations. Right away, PBMCs were isolated by Lymphoprep density gradient centrifugation and were stained directly, with no culture step. So that batch effects would be minimized, each experiment stained and sorted samples in pairs, pairing one healthy donor with one patient. The entire isolated RNA was reverse transcribed using the High Capacity cDNA Reverse Transcription Kit, and thus expressed TCRB transcripts were sequenced. Deep immunoSEQ sequencing was performed on naive, central memory and regulatory T cell samples, with an average of about 3.6 million total reads per sample. Sorted cells were lysed in RLT buffer, and RNA was extracted using DNase-treated RNeasy Micro or Mini kits according to cell number. Each cell subset was processed on its own to prevent cross-contamination, while patient and healthy donor samples were processed together. The immunoSEQ multiplex PCR was used to amplify TCRB sequences from cDNA, generating 87-bp fragments that spanned the CDR3 region. Amplicons were sequenced on the Illumina HiSeq platform. As for the original processing: Synthetic template baselines were used to correct PCR bias computationally, reads within Hamming distance 2 were collapsed, and singletons that could not be merged were discarded. Reads were aligned against IMGT to assign V, D and J genes, CDR3 length and insertions or deletions at six rearrangement sites. Clonotype counts were normalized to sorted cell number within each subset before computing true diversity and Gini coefficients with the tcR R package. Repertoire sharing was quantified using the overlap coefficient calculated on TCRB nucleotide sequences. Out-of-frame TCRB sequences from naive cells were analyzed to stand in for the pre-selection repertoire. The immuneACCESS repertoire file appears here via TCRdb, limited to in-frame rearrangements. These files lack a portion of the clones; in checked studies, under half of the deficit traces to unresolved V genes, and the cause of the others is not known. V and J calls and clone size are as listed in that table; D and trimming were resolved from the DNA. Recorded for this sample are 250,000 or so clones; 20% of them occurred a single time. The ten most abundant clones make up around 0.029% of the sample.

Results the study describes overall, beyond this receptor: Naive, central memory and regulatory TCRB repertoires appeared to be more similar among patients than among healthy donors. Type 1 diabetes patients showed a moderate but significant shortening of TCRB CDR3 length in all four CD4+ subsets. Because cDNA was sequenced instead of genomic DNA, activated cells with high expression could be over-represented, although the groups did not differ in activation or CD3 levels. PCR might favor shorter templates, but patient and control samples were amplified and corrected together, so any skew would affect both groups equally. At VDJ recombination sites, type 1 diabetes patients had fewer insertions and more deleted nucleotides, which implies abnormalities in thymic rearrangement. Because the HLA sub-analyses included only small numbers of individuals, any influence of HLA type on TCRB rearrangement was left unresolved.

The CDR3 starts with the cysteine, ends with the phenylalanine, and has 14 residues. The entry retains the CDR3 DNA only, 42 bases that are in frame from base 1. After removal of 3 bases from V and 2 bases from J, the junction retains 3 bases not matched to a gene. Based on the germline V gene, the CDR1 and CDR2 sequences are ENHRY and SYGVKD. The material sequenced was naive CD4+ T cells from blood. The cell subset or site label for this specimen denotes: true naive CD4+ T cells. This TCR was recovered from a woman in her thirties or forties with type 1 diabetes. The receptor chain draws on TRBV10-3 and TRBJ2-7; TRBD2 fits 8 bases in the junction. The nucleotides read TGTGCCATCAGTGAAGGACTAGCTGCCTACGAGCAGTACTTC. The resulting protein is CAISEGLAAYEQYF.